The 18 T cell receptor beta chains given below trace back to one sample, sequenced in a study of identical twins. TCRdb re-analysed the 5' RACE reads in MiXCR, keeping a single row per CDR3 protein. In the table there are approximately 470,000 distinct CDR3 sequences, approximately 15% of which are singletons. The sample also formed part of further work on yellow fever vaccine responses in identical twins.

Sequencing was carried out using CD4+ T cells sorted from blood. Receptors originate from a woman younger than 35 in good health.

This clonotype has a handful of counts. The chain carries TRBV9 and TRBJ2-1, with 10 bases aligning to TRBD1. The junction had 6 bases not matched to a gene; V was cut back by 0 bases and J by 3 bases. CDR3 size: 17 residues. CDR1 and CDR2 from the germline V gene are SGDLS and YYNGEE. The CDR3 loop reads CASSVGRQGAFYNEQFF. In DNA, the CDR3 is TGTGCCAGCAGCGTAGGGCGACAGGGGGCTTTCTACAATGAGCAGTTCTTC.

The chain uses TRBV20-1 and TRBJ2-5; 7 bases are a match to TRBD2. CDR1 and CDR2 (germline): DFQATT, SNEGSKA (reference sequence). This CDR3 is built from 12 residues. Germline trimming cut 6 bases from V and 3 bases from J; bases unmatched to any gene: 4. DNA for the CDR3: TGCAGTGCCGGACTAGTTGAAGAGACCCAGTACTTC. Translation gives CSAGLVEETQYF.

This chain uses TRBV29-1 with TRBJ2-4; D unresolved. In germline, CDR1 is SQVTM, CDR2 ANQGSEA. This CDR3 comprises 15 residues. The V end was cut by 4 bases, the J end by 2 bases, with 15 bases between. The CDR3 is CSVAKGLPTKNIQYF. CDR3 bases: TGCAGCGTTGCCAAGGGTTTGCCCACCAAAAACATTCAGTACTTC.

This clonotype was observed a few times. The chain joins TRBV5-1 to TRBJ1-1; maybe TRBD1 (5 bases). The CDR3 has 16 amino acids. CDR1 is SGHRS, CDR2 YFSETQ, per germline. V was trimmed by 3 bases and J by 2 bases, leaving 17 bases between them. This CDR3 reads CASSSQGGGANTEAFF. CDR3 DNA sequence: TGCGCCAGCAGCTCCCAGGGAGGTGGGGCTAACACTGAAGCTTTCTTT.

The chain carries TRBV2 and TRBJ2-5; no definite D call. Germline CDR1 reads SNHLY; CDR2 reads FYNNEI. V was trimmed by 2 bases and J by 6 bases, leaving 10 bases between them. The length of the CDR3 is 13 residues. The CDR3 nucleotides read TGTGCCAGCAGTGAAATGACCCCGCAGACCCAGTACTTC. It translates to CASSEMTPQTQYF.

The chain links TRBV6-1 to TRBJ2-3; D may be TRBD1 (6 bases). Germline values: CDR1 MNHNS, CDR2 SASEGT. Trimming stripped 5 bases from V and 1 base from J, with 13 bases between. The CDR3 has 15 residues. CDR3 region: CASSLTGQGTDTQYF. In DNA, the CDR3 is TGTGCCAGCAGTCTAACGGGACAAGGCACAGATACGCAGTATTTT.

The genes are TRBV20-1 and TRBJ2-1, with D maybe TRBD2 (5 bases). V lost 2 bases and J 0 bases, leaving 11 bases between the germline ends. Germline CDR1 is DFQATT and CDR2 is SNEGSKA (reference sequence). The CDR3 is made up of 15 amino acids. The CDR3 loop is CSARRDSGSYNEQFF. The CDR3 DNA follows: TGCAGTGCTAGACGGGATTCTGGCTCCTACAATGAGCAGTTCTTC.

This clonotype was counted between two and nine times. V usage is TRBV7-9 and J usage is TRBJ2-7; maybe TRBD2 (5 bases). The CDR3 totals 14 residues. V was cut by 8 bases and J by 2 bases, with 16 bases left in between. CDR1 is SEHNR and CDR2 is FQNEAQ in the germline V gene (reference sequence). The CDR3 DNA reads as TGTGCCAGCGCGCAGAGCGGAGTTACCTACGAGCAGTACTTC. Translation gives CASAQSGVTYEQYF.

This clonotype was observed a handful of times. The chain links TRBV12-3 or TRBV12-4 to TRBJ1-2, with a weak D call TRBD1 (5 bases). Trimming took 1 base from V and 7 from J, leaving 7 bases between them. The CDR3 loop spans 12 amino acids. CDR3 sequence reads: CASSLGGGGYTF. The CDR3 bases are TGTGCCAGCAGTTTAGGGGGGGGTGGCTACACCTTC.

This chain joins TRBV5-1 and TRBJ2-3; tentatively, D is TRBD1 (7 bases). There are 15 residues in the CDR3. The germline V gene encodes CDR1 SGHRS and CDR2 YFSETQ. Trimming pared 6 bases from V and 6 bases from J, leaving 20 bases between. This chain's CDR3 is CASNFDGRGVDTQYF. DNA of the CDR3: TGCGCCAGCAACTTCGATGGCAGGGGGGTGGATACGCAGTATTTT.

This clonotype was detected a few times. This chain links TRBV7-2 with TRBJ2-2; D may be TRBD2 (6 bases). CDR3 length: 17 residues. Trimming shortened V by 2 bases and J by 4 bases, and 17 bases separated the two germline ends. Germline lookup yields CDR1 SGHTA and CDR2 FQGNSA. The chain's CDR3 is CASSLKPPIGGTGELFF. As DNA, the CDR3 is TGTGCCAGCAGCTTAAAACCCCCGATCGGGGGCACCGGGGAGCTGTTTTTT.

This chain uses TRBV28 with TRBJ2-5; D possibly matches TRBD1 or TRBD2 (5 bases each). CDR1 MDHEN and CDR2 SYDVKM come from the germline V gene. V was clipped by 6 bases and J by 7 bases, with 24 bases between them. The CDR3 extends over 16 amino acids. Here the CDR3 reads CASRDSGAGYGGTQYF. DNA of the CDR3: TGTGCCAGCAGAGATTCCGGGGCCGGTTATGGGGGGACCCAGTACTTC.

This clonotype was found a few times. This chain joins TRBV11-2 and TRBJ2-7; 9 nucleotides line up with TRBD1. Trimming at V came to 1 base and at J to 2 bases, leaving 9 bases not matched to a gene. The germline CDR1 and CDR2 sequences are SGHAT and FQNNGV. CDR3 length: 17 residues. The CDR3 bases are TGTGCCAGCAGCTTAGCTCCCAGGACAGGGGCAACCTACGAGCAGTACTTC. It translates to CASSLAPRTGATYEQYF.

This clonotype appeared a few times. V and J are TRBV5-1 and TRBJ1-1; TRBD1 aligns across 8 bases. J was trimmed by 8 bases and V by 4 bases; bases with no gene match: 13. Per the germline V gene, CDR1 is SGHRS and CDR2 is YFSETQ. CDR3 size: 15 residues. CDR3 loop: CASSVDRGGSGEAFF. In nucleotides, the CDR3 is TGCGCCAGCAGCGTCGACAGGGGAGGGTCTGGGGAAGCTTTCTTT. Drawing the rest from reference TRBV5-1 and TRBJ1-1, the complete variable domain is KAGVTQTPRYLIKTRGQQVTLSCSPISGHRSVSWYQQTPGQGLQFLFEYFSETQRNKGNFPGRFSGRQFSNSRSEMNVSTLELGDSALYLCASSVDRGGSGEAFFGQGTRLTVV.

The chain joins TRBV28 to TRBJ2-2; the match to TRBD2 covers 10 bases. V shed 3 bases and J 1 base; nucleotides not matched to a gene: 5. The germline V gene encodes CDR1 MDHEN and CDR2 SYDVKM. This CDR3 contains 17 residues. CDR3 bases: TGTGCCAGCAGTTTTCAAGGACTAGCGGAGAACACCGGGGAGCTGTTTTTT. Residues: CASSFQGLAENTGELFF.

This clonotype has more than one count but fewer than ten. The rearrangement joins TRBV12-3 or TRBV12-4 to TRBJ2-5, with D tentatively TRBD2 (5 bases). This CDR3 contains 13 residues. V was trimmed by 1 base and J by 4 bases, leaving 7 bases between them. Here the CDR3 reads CASSLGGSETQYF. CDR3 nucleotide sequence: TGTGCCAGCAGTTTAGGAGGGTCAGAGACCCAGTACTTC.

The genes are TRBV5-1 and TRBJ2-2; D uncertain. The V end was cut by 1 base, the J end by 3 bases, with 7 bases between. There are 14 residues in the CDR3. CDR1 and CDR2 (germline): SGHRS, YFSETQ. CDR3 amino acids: CASSLFGDTGELFF. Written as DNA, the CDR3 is TGCGCCAGCAGCTTGTTTGGGGACACCGGGGAGCTGTTTTTT.

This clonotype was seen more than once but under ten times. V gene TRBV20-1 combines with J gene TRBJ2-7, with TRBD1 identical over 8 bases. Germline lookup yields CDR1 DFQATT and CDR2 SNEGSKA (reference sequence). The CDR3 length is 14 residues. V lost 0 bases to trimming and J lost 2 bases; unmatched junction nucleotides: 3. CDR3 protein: CSARDIQGAYEQYF. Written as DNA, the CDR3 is TGCAGTGCTAGAGATATACAGGGGGCCTACGAGCAGTACTTC.